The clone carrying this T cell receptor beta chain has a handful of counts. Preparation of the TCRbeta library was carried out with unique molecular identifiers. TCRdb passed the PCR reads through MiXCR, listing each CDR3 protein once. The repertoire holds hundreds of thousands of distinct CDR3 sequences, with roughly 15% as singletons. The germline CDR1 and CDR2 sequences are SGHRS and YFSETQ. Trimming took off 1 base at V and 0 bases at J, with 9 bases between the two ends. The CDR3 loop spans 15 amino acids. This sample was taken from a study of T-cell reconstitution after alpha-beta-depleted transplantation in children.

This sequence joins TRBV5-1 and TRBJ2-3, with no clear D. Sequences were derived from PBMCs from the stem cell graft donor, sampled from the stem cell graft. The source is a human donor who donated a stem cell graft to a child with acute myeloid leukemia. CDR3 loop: CASSLTSPSTDTQYF. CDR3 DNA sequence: TGCGCCAGCAGCTTGACTTCCCCGAGCACAGATACGCAGTATTTT. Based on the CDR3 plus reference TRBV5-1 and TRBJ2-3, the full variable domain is KAGVTQTPRYLIKTRGQQVTLSCSPISGHRSVSWYQQTPGQGLQFLFEYFSETQRNKGNFPGRFSGRQFSNSRSEMNVSTLELGDSALYLCASSLTSPSTDTQYFGPGTRLTVL.